This TCR beta chain was recovered during a study of control samples from healthy donors and cancer patients. Libraries were prepared by immunoSEQ multiplex PCR; TCRdb keeps only in-frame clonotypes and omits some of them. The data contain about 79,000 clones, roughly 93% of them singletons. This receptor was taken from a woman in her forties with lung cancer. Sample: PBMCs.

CDR3 coding DNA: TGTGCCAGCAGTTTATTACGGGGGGCGGCAGATACGCAGTATTTT. Amino acids: CASSLLRGAADTQYF. The V gene is TRBV27, the J gene TRBJ2-3; TRBD2 might be the D (7 bases). V lost 1 base to trimming and J lost 4 bases, with 12 bases between them. The germline CDR1 and CDR2 sequences are MNHEY and SMNVEV (reference sequence). The CDR3 runs 15 residues.